In its sample, the clone carrying this TCR beta chain was seen many times. What it recognizes is unknown. Researchers prepared the TCRbeta library using unique molecular identifiers, the study reports. Via MiXCR, TCRdb re-called the PCR reads, giving one row per CDR3 protein. The data contain 330,000 or so distinct CDR3 sequences, roughly 8.2% of them singletons. Trimming cost V 0 bases and J 7 bases, with 1 base left between them. The V gene's germline CDR1 is LGHDT and CDR2 YNNKEL (reference sequence). The CDR3 sequence is 11 residues long. The source of the sample is a study of T-cell reconstitution after alpha-beta-depleted transplantation in children. Study findings and constraints: A year had passed since transplant, and T-cell counts and diversity by then came mostly from newly produced T cells. Expanded graft clones numbering several hundred reportedly gave rise to alpha-beta T cells about two months after transplant. Day-60 TCRbeta diversity that was high in some patients was derived from surviving recipient T cells and thymic progenitors.

J is TRBJ2-1 and V is TRBV3-1; D unresolved. This receptor was obtained from a female patient between 2 and 15 years old who had a stem cell transplant for Fanconi anemia, so the T cells may come from the graft donor. Sequenced material: peripheral blood, taken 360 days after TCRalphabeta/CD19-depleted stem cell transplant. The CDR3 nucleotides are TGTGCCAGCAGCCAAGAAAATGAGCAGTTCTTC. This codes for CASSQENEQFF.